What follows are 9 T cell receptor beta chains derived from one specimen sequenced in a study of read filtering for tumor transcriptome and immune sequencing. This library used around 0.4 ug RNA and molecular barcoded adaptors spanning alpha/delta and beta/gamma chains. A single record per CDR3 protein comes from TCRdb applying MiXCR to the reads. The profile covers more than 45,000 distinct CDR3 sequences, with approximately 13% appearing a single time and 16% taken by the ten largest. Sequenced material: a population of CD138-negative cells sorted from bone marrow. Receptors originate from a donor aged 40 or older with multiple myeloma.

This clonotype has a handful of counts. The chain joins TRBV7-9 to TRBJ1-1; possible D gene TRBD1, 5 bases. The ends were cut back, 1 base at V and 3 bases at J, with 15 bases in the middle. The CDR3 is made up of 16 amino acids. The germline V gene has CDR1 SEHNR and CDR2 FQNEAQ (reference sequence). CDR3 nucleotide sequence: TGTGCCAGCAGCTTAGGAGATTATCTGGGGGACACTGAAGCTTTCTTT. This gives the protein CASSLGDYLGDTEAFF.

This chain connects TRBV3-1 to TRBJ1-1, with a possible D match to TRBD1 (5 bases). The CDR3 has 17 residues. Germline assignment: CDR1 LGHDT and CDR2 YNNKEL (reference sequence). Trimming took off 6 bases at V and 4 bases at J, with 24 bases between the two ends. The CDR3 spells CASSPKRGEKGGTEAFF. The CDR3, as DNA: TGTGCCAGCAGTCCCAAGCGGGGGGAAAAGGGCGGCACTGAAGCTTTCTTT.

This clonotype was seen ten or more times. The chain is built from TRBV6-6 and TRBJ2-1; 9 nucleotides match TRBD2. This CDR3 spans 15 amino acids. V trimming: 2 bases; J trimming: 6 bases; junction bases outside the gene matches: 5. The germline V gene has CDR1 MNHNY and CDR2 SVGAGI (reference sequence). The CDR3 DNA reads as TGTGCCAGCAGTTACGGGAGCGGGGGGCCCAATGAGCAGTTCTTC. Protein: CASSYGSGGPNEQFF.

This clonotype has a count of ten or more. The chain is built from TRBV5-1 and TRBJ1-1, with TRBD1 as a possible D gene (5 bases). The germline V and J ends were trimmed by 0 bases and 3 bases, with 9 bases remaining between them. CDR3 length: 14 amino acids. From germline, CDR1 is SGHRS and CDR2 YFSETQ. The chain's CDR3 is CASSLAGLDTEAFF. Here the CDR3 DNA reads TGCGCCAGCAGCTTGGCAGGGCTTGACACTGAAGCTTTCTTT.

The chain combines TRBV5-5 with TRBJ2-3, with D tentatively TRBD2 (7 bases). This CDR3 contains 16 residues. Germline values: CDR1 SGHKS, CDR2 YYEKEE (reference sequence). The germline V and J ends were trimmed by 1 base and 4 bases, with 16 bases remaining between them. The CDR3 sequence: CASSLWAGGPSDTQYF. The CDR3 DNA sequence: TGTGCCAGCAGCTTGTGGGCCGGGGGGCCGTCAGATACGCAGTATTTT. Supplemented by reference TRBV5-5 and TRBJ2-3, the full variable domain reads DAGVTQSPTHLIKTRGQQVTLRCSPISGHKSVSWYQQVLGQGPQFIFQYYEKEERGRGNFPDRFSARQFPNYSSELNVNALLLGDSALYLCASSLWAGGPSDTQYFGPGTRLTVL.

This clonotype was seen repeatedly, ten times or more. This chain links TRBV2 with TRBJ1-5; 7 nucleotides align to TRBD1. The CDR3 consists of 15 residues. V was pared by 7 bases and J by 0 bases, with 6 bases of the junction left unmatched. Germline V gene sequence: CDR1 SNHLY, CDR2 FYNNEI. The CDR3 loop is CASTPDRLSNQPQHF. The CDR3 region has the DNA TGTGCCAGCACCCCGGACAGGCTTAGCAATCAGCCCCAGCATTTT.

In this sample, this clonotype turned up many times. This rearrangement joins TRBV5-1 to TRBJ2-1; D uncertain. The CDR3 runs to 14 residues. Germline values: CDR1 SGHRS, CDR2 YFSETQ. V lost 0 bases and J lost 4, with 8 bases in between. The DNA for the CDR3 is TGCGCCAGCAGCTTGGCCACCGGGTACAATGAGCAGTTCTTC. Its protein product is CASSLATGYNEQFF. Together with reference TRBV5-1 and TRBJ2-1, the CDR3 gives the full variable domain: KAGVTQTPRYLIKTRGQQVTLSCSPISGHRSVSWYQQTPGQGLQFLFEYFSETQRNKGNFPGRFSGRQFSNSRSEMNVSTLELGDSALYLCASSLATGYNEQFFGPGTRLTVL.

The sample holds many counts of this clonotype. CDR3 residues: CASSYLVVESSYEQYF. CDR3 coding DNA: TGTGCCAGCAGTTATTTGGTCGTCGAAAGCTCCTACGAGCAGTACTTC. The rearrangement joins TRBV6-6 to TRBJ2-7; D is undetermined. V lost 3 bases and J 0 bases, leaving 15 bases between the germline ends. The CDR3 is 16 amino acids. The germline V gene encodes CDR1 MNHNY and CDR2 SVGAGI (reference sequence).

This clonotype was seen many times. This rearrangement joins TRBV3-1 to TRBJ1-1, with D perhaps TRBD1 (6 bases). The ends were cut back, 0 bases at V and 1 base at J, with 15 bases in the middle. Germline V gene lookup returns CDR1 LGHDT and CDR2 YNNKEL (reference sequence). The CDR3 covers 17 residues. CDR3 nucleotide sequence: TGTGCCAGCAGCCAAGAAGGGGGGGGCGGAGGGAACACTGAAGCTTTCTTT. Protein sequence: CASSQEGGGGGNTEAFF.